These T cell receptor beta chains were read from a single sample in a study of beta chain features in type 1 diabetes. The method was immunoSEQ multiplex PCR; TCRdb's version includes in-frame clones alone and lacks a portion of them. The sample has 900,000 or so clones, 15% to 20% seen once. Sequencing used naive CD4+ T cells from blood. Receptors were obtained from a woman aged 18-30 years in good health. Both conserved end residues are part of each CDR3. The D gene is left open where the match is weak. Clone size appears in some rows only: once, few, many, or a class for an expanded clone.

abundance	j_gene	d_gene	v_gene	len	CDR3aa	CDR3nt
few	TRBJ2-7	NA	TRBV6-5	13	CASSSAPVGEQYF	TGTGCCAGCAGTTCGGCCCCCGTGGGCGAGCAGTACTTC
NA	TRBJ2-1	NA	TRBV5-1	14	CASSLGEGAREQFF	TGCGCCAGCAGCTTAGGGGAGGGGGCACGCGAGCAGTTCTTC
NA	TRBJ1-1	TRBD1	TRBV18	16	CASSLGTDRGGTEAFF	TGTGCCAGCTCACTGGGGACGGACAGGGGCGGGACTGAAGCTTTCTTT
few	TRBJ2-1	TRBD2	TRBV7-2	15	CASSLSGYSYNEQFF	TGTGCCAGCAGCCTTAGCGGGTACTCCTACAATGAGCAGTTCTTC
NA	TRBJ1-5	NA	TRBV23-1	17	CASSHQDRTSRHQPQHF	TGCGCCAGCAGTCACCAAGACCGCACATCCCGTCATCAGCCCCAGCATTTT
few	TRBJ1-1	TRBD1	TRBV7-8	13	CASSSGGKAEAFF	TGTGCCAGCAGCTCAGGGGGTAAAGCTGAAGCTTTCTTT
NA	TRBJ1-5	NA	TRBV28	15	CASINGDRRNQPQHF	TGTGCCAGCATTAATGGAGACAGGAGAAATCAGCCCCAGCATTTT
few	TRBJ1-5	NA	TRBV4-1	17	CASSQKAQSRGNQPQHF	TGCGCCAGCAGCCAAAAGGCGCAAAGTCGCGGCAATCAGCCCCAGCATTTT
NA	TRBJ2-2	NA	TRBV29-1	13	CSVDRDNTGELFF	TGCAGCGTTGACAGGGACAACACCGGGGAGCTGTTTTTT
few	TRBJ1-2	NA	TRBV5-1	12	CASSLEGHGYTF	TGCGCCAGCAGCTTGGAAGGTCATGGCTACACCTTC
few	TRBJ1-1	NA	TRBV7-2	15	CASSFQGSMNTEAFF	TGTGCCAGCAGCTTTCAGGGGTCGATGAACACTGAAGCTTTCTTT
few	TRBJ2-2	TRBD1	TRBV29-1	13	CSVRDRNTGELFF	TGCAGCGTTAGGGACAGAAACACCGGGGAGCTGTTTTTT
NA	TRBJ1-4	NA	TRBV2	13	CADSRQPNEKLFF	TGTGCAGATTCCAGGCAGCCTAATGAAAAACTGTTTTTT
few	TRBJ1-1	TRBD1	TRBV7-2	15	CASSYLQGARAEAFF	TGTGCCAGCAGCTACCTACAGGGGGCCCGCGCTGAAGCTTTCTTT
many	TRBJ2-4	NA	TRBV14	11	CASSQGSGQYF	TGTGCCAGCAGCCAAGGGTCAGGACAGTACTTC
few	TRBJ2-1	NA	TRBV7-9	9	CAGDNEQFF	TGTGCCGGTGACAATGAGCAGTTCTTC
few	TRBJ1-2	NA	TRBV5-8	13	CAREGTATYGYTF	TGTGCCAGGGAGGGGACGGCGACGTATGGCTACACCTTC
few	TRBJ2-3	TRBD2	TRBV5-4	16	CASSLTAGGPGDTQYF	TGTGCCAGCAGCTTAACAGCGGGAGGGCCGGGAGATACGCAGTATTTT
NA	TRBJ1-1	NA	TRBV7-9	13	CASSLLDRGKAFF	TGTGCCAGCAGCTTACTTGATCGGGGGAAAGCTTTCTTT
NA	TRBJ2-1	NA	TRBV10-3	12	CAISAQDNEQFF	TGTGCCATCAGTGCCCAGGACAATGAGCAGTTCTTC
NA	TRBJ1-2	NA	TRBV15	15	CATSSPSQGWYGYTF	TGTGCCACCAGCAGCCCCAGCCAGGGATGGTATGGCTACACCTTC
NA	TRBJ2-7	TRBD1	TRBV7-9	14	CASSFGTGSHEQYF	TGTGCCAGCAGCTTCGGGACAGGGTCCCACGAGCAGTACTTC
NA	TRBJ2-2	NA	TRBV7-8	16	CASSLAGRTNTGELFF	TGTGCCAGCAGCTTAGCGGGCCGAACTAACACCGGGGAGCTGTTTTTT
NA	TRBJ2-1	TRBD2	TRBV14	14	CATSGREGQNEQFF	TGTGCCACCTCGGGGAGGGAGGGCCAAAATGAGCAGTTCTTC
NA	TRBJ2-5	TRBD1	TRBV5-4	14	CASSLAGGAETQYF	TGTGCCAGCAGCTTGGCAGGGGGCGCTGAGACCCAGTACTTC
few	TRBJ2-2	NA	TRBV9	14	CASSVSPLPGELFF	TGTGCCAGCAGCGTTTCCCCACTCCCCGGGGAGCTGTTTTTT
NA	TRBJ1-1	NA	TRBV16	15	CASSQRHMKNTEAFF	TGTGCCAGCAGCCAAAGACACATGAAGAACACTGAAGCTTTCTTT
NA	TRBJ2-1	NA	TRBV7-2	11	CASSWLNEQFF	TGTGCCAGCAGCTGGCTCAATGAGCAGTTCTTC
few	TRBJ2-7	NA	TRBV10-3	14	CAISPRGEAYEQYF	TGTGCCATCAGCCCCAGGGGAGAAGCCTACGAGCAGTACTTC
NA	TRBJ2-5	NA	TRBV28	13	CASIPGGQETQYF	TGTGCCAGCATCCCCGGGGGACAAGAGACCCAGTACTTC
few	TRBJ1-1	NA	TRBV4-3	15	CASSRRLGGEYEAFF	TGCGCCAGCAGCCGCCGGTTGGGGGGGGAGTATGAAGCTTTCTTT
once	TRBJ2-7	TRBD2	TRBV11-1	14	CASSPVLAGYEQYF	TGTGCCAGCAGCCCCGTACTAGCGGGATACGAGCAGTACTTC